This is a list of T cell receptor beta chains from one sample in a study of tumor and adjacent non-tumor tissue in lung cancer. In TCRdb, the multiplex PCR reads were re-called with MiXCR into one record per CDR3 protein. The table records about 81,000 distinct CDR3 sequences, approximately 72% of them present only once. Sequencing input: lung tumor tissue. All receptors derive from a woman between 40 and 50 years old with non-small cell lung cancer. Both conserved end residues are part of each CDR3. The D gene is left open where the match is weak. Expanded clones are given a class, and other clones once, few, many or no size at all.

>TRBV7-9|.|many|TRBJ2-5
TGTGCCAGCAGCCAAATGGGGGGCTGGGAGACCCAGTACTTC
CASSQMGGWETQYF
>TRBV12-3/TRBV12-4|TRBD1|.|TRBJ1-2
TGTGCTAGCAGTTCTCACGGACAGGCCAATTATGGCTACACCTTC
CASSSHGQANYGYTF
>TRBV28|.|.|TRBJ2-3
TGTGCCAGCAGTTTAGGCGGACCAGATACACAGTATTTT
CASSLGGPDTQYF
>TRBV5-6|.|.|TRBJ2-3
TGTGCCAACAGCTTGGATGGTGCGGAGAATATGCAGTATTTT
CANSLDGAENMQYF
>TRBV11-2|TRBD2|.|TRBJ2-1
TGTGCCAGCAGCTTAGGGACTAGCGGGGGGGCCTACAATAAGCAGTTCTTC
CASSLGTSGGAYNKQFF
>TRBV5-1|TRBD2|.|TRBJ2-7
TGCGCCAGCAGTCAACCGGGACTAGCGGGAGGTTACCCCTACAAGCAGTACTTC
CASSQPGLAGGYPYKQYF
>TRBV28|.|once|TRBJ1-2
TGTGCCAGCAACCTAGGGTTGAGGGGCTACACATTC
CASNLGLRGYTF
>TRBV6-1|.|medium-sized|TRBJ2-4
TGTGCCAGCAGTGAGAGTCCGGACGCATTTGTGAACTTAGCCAAAAACATTCAGTACTTC
CASSESPDAFVNLAKNIQYF
>TRBV28|.|many|TRBJ2-7
TGTGCCAGCAGATCCGGGACATCTCCTTGGCAGTACTTCTTC
CASRSGTSPWQYFF
>TRBV7-8|TRBD2|.|TRBJ2-3
TGTGCCAGCAGCTTAGTACGGTGGGCGGGACTAGCGGGGGCCCGCGGGGGAGATACGCAGTATTTT
CASSLVRWAGLAGARGGDTQYF
>TRBV7-2|TRBD2|few|TRBJ2-5
TGTGCCAGCAGCCCGCGGGAGTTGATTACGTTGATCCCCGAGACCCAGTACTTC
CASSPRELITLIPETQYF
>TRBV14|.|.|TRBJ2-1
TGTGCCAGCAACCTGGGAGGACGGAGGGGGAGCTCCTACAATGAGCAGTTCTTC
CASNLGGRRGSSYNEQFF
>TRBV6-1|.|once|TRBJ1-6
TGTGCCAGCAGCGTCTACTCGAGCTCCTATAATTCACCCCTCCAATTT
CASSVYSSSYNSPLQF
>TRBV11-2|.|.|TRBJ1-6
TGTGCCAACAGCTTAGCCTTGGGGAATAATTCAGCCCTCCACTTT
CANSLALGNNSALHF
>TRBV11-2|.|few|TRBJ1-1
TGTACCAGCAGCCCTTGGGGGAACACTGAAGCATTCTTT
CTSSPWGNTEAFF
>TRBV21-1|.|.|TRBJ2-3
TGTGCCAGCAGCAAACAGGAGGGAAGCGAGCAATCAGATACGCAGTATTTT
CASSKQEGSEQSDTQYF
>TRBV6-5|.|.|TRBJ2-7
TGTGCCAGCAGACCTCTGGGTTCGTACGAGATGTACTTC
CASRPLGSYEMYF
>TRBV6-5|TRBD1|.|TRBJ1-1
TGTGCCAGCATCCGGGGTCGGACAGGAGGAATTGAAGCTTTCTTT
CASIRGRTGGIEAFF
>TRBV20-1|.|.|TRBJ2-7
TGCAGTGTCCCCCTCGTAGCCGGGCGGGAGCAGTACTTC
CSVPLVAGREQYF
>TRBV11-1|.|once|TRBJ2-1
TGTGCCAACAGCTTCATGGACTGGACAAGCTCCTACAATGAGCAGTTCTTC
CANSFMDWTSSYNEQFF
>TRBV6-2/TRBV6-3|TRBD2|.|TRBJ2-1
TGTGTCAGCAGTTACGATCCGGGGGGGGGGATTAATGAGCAGTTCTTC
CVSSYDPGGGINEQFF
>TRBV6-5|.|once|TRBJ2-1
TGCGCCAGCCCATCGTGTTTTCTCGACAATGAGCAGCTCTTC
CASPSCFLDNEQLF
>TRBV20-1|.|.|TRBJ2-3
TGCAGTGCTAGCTTCAGTAGCGGACGTATTGGGAGCACAAATACGCAGTATTTT
CSASFSSGRIGSTNTQYF
>TRBV10-2|.|.|TRBJ2-7
TGCACCAGCGGAACAGGGTTGCTGCTGTACTTC
CTSGTGLLLYF
>TRBV11-2|.|.|TRBJ2-5
TGTGACAGCAACTTGGACCTAGCGAGTGGGGGGACCCAGTACTTC
CDSNLDLASGGTQYF
>TRBV7-8|.|.|TRBJ2-7
TGTGCCAGCAGCCCGCGGTTTGCCGTAGTGGGGTCGGTCGGGTCGTACGAGCAGTACTTC
CASSPRFAVVGSVGSYEQYF
>TRBV5-8|.|many|TRBJ1-6
TGTGCCAGCAGCTTCTTAGGAGGGTCGAATTCACCCCTCCACTTT
CASSFLGGSNSPLHF
>TRBV7-9|.|few|TRBJ1-6
TGTGCCAGCAGCCCCCTGGGGGGGGGCGAAGGCAGATCACCCCCCCACTTT
CASSPLGGGEGRSPPHF
>TRBV29-1|.|.|TRBJ2-5
TGCAACGTCGTTTGGGACACGCCACAAGAGACCCAGTATTTC
CNVVWDTPQETQYF
>TRBV4-1|TRBD1|few|TRBJ2-1
TGCGCCACGGCACAGGGGGCGGGTGCTGAGCAGTTCTTC
CATAQGAGAEQFF
>TRBV11-1|TRBD1|.|TRBJ2-1
TGTGGCAGCAGCTTAAGTGTCCCGCCAACAGGGGACAATGAGCAGTTCTTC
CGSSLSVPPTGDNEQFF
>TRBV2|TRBD2|few|TRBJ2-7
TGTGCCAGCAGTGAAAGTACTGGTAGCGGGAGTTTGGTCGAGCAGTACTTC
CASSESTGSGSLVEQYF
>TRBV6-6|.|.|TRBJ2-5
TGTGCCAGCAGACGACGTGGCAGGTCCCAAGAGATCCAGTACTTC
CASRRRGRSQEIQYF
>TRBV12-3/TRBV12-4|.|.|TRBJ2-7
TGTGGCAGCAGTTTGGTGGACGCCTACGAGCAGTACTTC
CGSSLVDAYEQYF
>TRBV4-2|.|.|TRBJ2-3
TGTGCCAGCAGCCAAGCTACGGGGGCCCTTACAGTTACGCAGTATTTT
CASSQATGALTVTQYF